The 26 T cell receptor beta chains in this list originate from one sample, sequenced in a study of cytomegalovirus exposure and HLA in healthy donors (dated by TCRdb to between 2016 and 2019). The library was produced with the immunoSEQ multiplex PCR assay. The source is immuneACCESS, and TCRdb retained only in-frame sequences with V and J called. Part of the clones is not carried over; for the studies checked, unresolved V genes explain less than half of this, and the remainder is unexplained. In all, the sample holds some 60,000 clones, and approximately 96% of those were seen once. 0.7% to 0.95% of the sample comes from the top ten. Input material: PBMCs. The receptor source for this set is a man younger than 35 in good health and CMV-seronegative.

The rearrangement joins TRBV27 to TRBJ2-5; 9 bases fit TRBD1. Germline assignment: CDR1 MNHEY and CDR2 SMNVEV (reference sequence). V lost 5 bases to trimming and J lost 3 bases; unmatched junction nucleotides: 4. The CDR3 is made up of 14 amino acids. The CDR3 region is CASSPWTGEETQYF. In nucleotides, the CDR3 is TGTGCCAGCAGTCCATGGACAGGGGAAGAGACCCAGTACTTC.

This sequence joins TRBV11-2 and TRBJ2-1; 10 bases match TRBD1. The germline V gene encodes CDR1 SGHAT and CDR2 FQNNGV. The CDR3 loop spans 15 amino acids. Losses at the gene ends were 0 bases for V and 8 bases for J; bases not matched to a gene: 4. For the CDR3, the DNA is TGTGCCAGCAGCTTAGATCAGACAGGGGGCCATGAGCAGTTCTTC. Protein: CASSLDQTGGHEQFF.

This clone was seen once. This sequence joins TRBV15 and TRBJ2-1, with 13 bases lining up with TRBD2. CDR1 LNHNV and CDR2 YYDKDF come from the germline V gene (reference sequence). With V trimmed by 3 bases and J by 9 bases, 8 bases remained unmatched. This CDR3 has 16 amino acids. The CDR3 reads CATSRSTSGRAGEQFF. The CDR3 nucleotides read TGTGCCACCAGCAGGAGTACTAGCGGGAGGGCCGGTGAGCAGTTCTTC.

The gene calls are TRBV4-1 and TRBJ2-7; D is unresolved. V dropped 1 base and J dropped 0 bases, with 4 bases sitting between them. The CDR3 totals 13 residues. Germline CDR1 and CDR2: MGHRA and YSYEKL. The CDR3 loop reads CASSQAPSYEQYF. The CDR3 region has the DNA TGCGCCAGCAGCCAAGCTCCCTCCTACGAGCAGTACTTC.

The gene calls are TRBV13 and TRBJ2-3, with TRBD2 matching over 8 bases. V was pared by 1 base and J by 2 bases, with 11 bases of the junction left unmatched. The CDR3 has 18 amino acids. Germline V gene lookup returns CDR1 PRHDT and CDR2 FYEKMQ (reference sequence). The CDR3 bases are TGTGCCAGCAGCTTAGACCCCCTGGTAGCGGGAAACACAGATACGCAGTATTTT. As protein: CASSLDPLVAGNTDTQYF.

The rearrangement joins TRBV19 to TRBJ2-1; possibly TRBD2 for D (6 bases). In germline, CDR1 is LNHDA, CDR2 SQIVND (reference sequence). The CDR3 consists of 13 residues. Trimming pared 3 bases from V and 5 bases from J, leaving 8 bases between. The CDR3 loop reads CASSIGLNNEQFF. CDR3 nucleotide sequence: TGTGCCAGTAGTATCGGACTAAACAATGAGCAGTTCTTC.

The rearrangement joins TRBV28 to TRBJ2-3, with 10 nucleotides matching TRBD2. After removal of 4 bases from V and 4 bases from J, the junction contained 8 bases not matched to a gene. Germline values: CDR1 MDHEN, CDR2 SYDVKM. This CDR3 spans 16 amino acids. The CDR3 here is CASSWEAGGHADTQYF. CDR3 bases: TGTGCCAGCAGTTGGGAAGCGGGAGGGCACGCAGATACGCAGTATTTT.

The rearrangement links TRBV7-9 to TRBJ2-3; D is perhaps TRBD2 (5 bases). The CDR3 covers 16 residues. Germline V lookup: CDR1 SEHNR, CDR2 FQNEAQ (reference sequence). The V gene lost 5 bases and the J gene lost 4 bases, with 19 bases spanning the gap. CDR3 nucleotides: TGTGCCAGCAGCCTCTCAACGGAGGTTTATCCAGATACGCAGTATTTT. This gives the protein CASSLSTEVYPDTQYF.

This rearrangement joins TRBV11-2 to TRBJ2-5, with D tentatively TRBD1 (7 bases). Trimming shortened V by 6 bases and J by 2 bases, and 19 bases separated the two germline ends. CDR1 is SGHAT and CDR2 is FQNNGV in the germline V gene. The length of the CDR3 is 16 residues. DNA for the CDR3: TGTGCCAGCAGGAGAGGGGCGGGACAGAAGCAAGAGACCCAGTACTTC. Translation: CASRRGAGQKQETQYF.

The chain couples TRBV11-2 to TRBJ2-1; TRBD2 is a possible D gene (6 bases). The CDR3 contains 12 residues. The ends were cut back, 5 bases at V and 9 bases at J, with 11 bases in the middle. Germline V CDR1 and CDR2: SGHAT, FQNNGV. In DNA form, the CDR3 reads TGTGCCAGCAGCATGGGAGGTATTGAGCAGTTCTTC. Translation gives CASSMGGIEQFF.

V usage is TRBV20-1 and J usage is TRBJ2-7, with a tentative D call TRBD2 (6 bases). The CDR3 contains 11 residues. Trimming took 3 bases from V and 6 from J, leaving 9 bases between them. The germline CDR1 and CDR2 sequences are DFQATT and SNEGSKA (reference sequence). CDR3 loop: CSARGGAEQYF. In nucleotides, the CDR3 is TGCAGTGCTAGGGGAGGTGCCGAGCAGTACTTC.

The sample holds a few counts of this clone. The rearrangement uses TRBV6-1 and TRBJ2-1; the D gene is possibly TRBD1 (6 bases). The germline V gene has CDR1 MNHNS and CDR2 SASEGT. The CDR3 has 15 residues. The V end was cut by 0 bases, the J end by 0 bases, with 6 bases between. CDR3 nucleotide sequence: TGTGCCAGCAGTGAAGCAGGGGGCTCCTACAATGAGCAGTTCTTC. It encodes CASSEAGGSYNEQFF.

The V and J genes are TRBV7-2 and TRBJ2-7; 11 bases fit TRBD2. The V gene end was trimmed by 10 bases and the J gene end by 2 bases; junction bases not matched to a gene: 16. This CDR3 has 17 amino acids. Germline V lookup: CDR1 SGHTA, CDR2 FQGNSA. The DNA for the CDR3 is TGTGCCACCAGACCCTTTAGCGGGAGGGCCTTCCCCTACGAGCAGTACTTC. Protein product: CATRPFSGRAFPYEQYF. Combining the CDR3 with reference TRBV7-2 and TRBJ2-7 gives the whole variable domain GAGVSQSPSNKVTEKGKDVELRCDPISGHTALYWYRQSLGQGLEFLIYFQGNSAPDKSGLPSDRFSAERTGGSVSTLTIQRTQQEDSAVYLCATRPFSGRAFPYEQYFGPGTRLTVT.

The V gene is TRBV18, the J gene TRBJ2-3; possibly TRBD2 for D (5 bases). Trimming shortened V by 0 bases and J by 2 bases, and 15 bases separated the two germline ends. The CDR3 contains 17 residues. Germline V CDR1 and CDR2: KGHSH, LQKENI. DNA of the CDR3: TGTGCCAGCTCACCACCGGTTGGAGGCGACCACACAGATACGCAGTATTTT. Encoded protein: CASSPPVGGDHTDTQYF.

DNA for the CDR3: TGTGCCAGTAGTTCGGAGGGACAGGATAGCAATCAGCCCCAGCATTTT. Amino acid sequence: CASSSEGQDSNQPQHF. J is TRBJ1-5 and V is TRBV19; 8 nucleotides line up with TRBD1. The V segment lost 5 bases and the J segment 0 bases; nucleotides outside the gene matches: 6. The CDR3 loop spans 16 amino acids. Germline V CDR1 and CDR2: LNHDA, SQIVND (reference sequence). The variable domain in full, completed from reference TRBV19 and TRBJ1-5, reads DGGITQSPKYLFRKEGQNVTLSCEQNLNHDAMYWYRQDPGQGLRLIYYSQIVNDFQKGDIAEGYSVSREKKESFPLTVTSAQKNPTAFYLCASSSEGQDSNQPQHFGDGTRLSIL.

The V gene is TRBV28, the J gene TRBJ1-1, with D perhaps matching TRBD1 (6 bases). With 6 bases removed from V and 3 bases from J, the gap between germline ends came to 17 bases. Germline-derived CDR1 and CDR2 are MDHEN and SYDVKM. The CDR3 is 15 residues long. CDR3 region: CASSEPGGSHTEAFF. Written as DNA, the CDR3 is TGTGCCAGCAGCGAACCGGGGGGCAGCCACACTGAAGCTTTCTTT.

This chain connects TRBV6-6 to TRBJ2-3, with TRBD2 matching over 8 bases. The CDR3 totals 14 residues. Germline trimming cut 10 bases from V and 7 bases from J; bases unmatched to any gene: 13. Germline loops: CDR1 MNHNY, CDR2 SVGAGI (reference sequence). The CDR3 nucleotides read TGTGCCACCTCCGCTAGCGGGTTGAGAAATACGCAGTATTTT. Its translation: CATSASGLRNTQYF.

V and J are TRBV7-9 and TRBJ1-3; 10 nucleotides line up with TRBD1. Per the germline V gene, CDR1 is SEHNR and CDR2 is FQNEAQ (reference sequence). CDR3 length: 15 residues. Trimming took 4 bases from V and 3 from J; bases not matched to a gene: 3. CDR3 loop: CASSSDRGNGNTIYF. The CDR3 DNA follows: TGTGCCAGCAGCTCGGACAGGGGGAATGGAAACACCATATATTTT.

The CDR3 DNA follows: TGTGCCAGCAGCGCCCAAGCCCTCCGCAATGAGCAGTTCTTC. Its translation is CASSAQALRNEQFF. The chain is built from TRBV27 and TRBJ2-1; D remains unclear. The CDR3 covers 14 residues. V was clipped by 6 bases and J by 6 bases, with 15 bases between them. CDR1 is MNHEY and CDR2 is SMNVEV in the germline V gene (reference sequence).

V gene TRBV2 combines with J gene TRBJ2-1; D remains unclear. The CDR3 extends over 11 amino acids. CDR1 is SNHLY and CDR2 is FYNNEI in the germline V gene. Trimming took 7 bases from V and 4 from J, leaving 5 bases between them. The CDR3, as DNA: TGTGCCAGCACAGGTTACAATGAGCAGTTCTTC. Amino acid sequence: CASTGYNEQFF.

The chain joins TRBV19 to TRBJ1-2; 9 nucleotides match TRBD1. There are 18 residues in the CDR3. Per germline, CDR1 LNHDA and CDR2 SQIVND (reference sequence). V lost 7 bases to trimming and J lost 3 bases; unmatched junction nucleotides: 18. CDR3 in DNA: TGTGCCAGTAAAGTCGCCCGCGGACAGGGGTTCTTAGACTATGGCTACACCTTC. This codes for CASKVARGQGFLDYGYTF.

The chain joins TRBV11-2 to TRBJ2-3; tentative D call: TRBD2 (6 bases). The germline V and J ends were trimmed by 0 bases and 0 bases, with 13 bases remaining between them. The CDR3 covers 17 residues. CDR1 and CDR2 (germline): SGHAT, FQNNGV. CDR3 in amino acids: CASSLDRGDASTDTQYF. The CDR3 nucleotides read TGTGCCAGCAGCTTAGATCGCGGGGACGCTAGCACAGATACGCAGTATTTT.

The chain carries TRBV4-2 and TRBJ1-5; no definite D call. The CDR3 has 14 amino acids. CDR1 and CDR2 (germline): LGHNA, YNFKEQ. Between the trimmed V and J ends, which lost 0 bases and 5 bases, there was a span of 8 bases. The CDR3 DNA sequence: TGTGCCAGCAGCCAAGAACCGGTGGATCAGCCCCAGCATTTT. The encoded protein is CASSQEPVDQPQHF.

The chain couples TRBV20-1 to TRBJ2-7; the D is unclear. V lost 7 bases and J 4 bases, leaving 11 bases between the germline ends. Germline CDR1 and CDR2: DFQATT and SNEGSKA (reference sequence). The CDR3 is made up of 11 amino acids. The CDR3 bases are TGCAGTGGACTTATAGTTTACGAGCAGTACTTC. Translating gives CSGLIVYEQYF.

The chain couples TRBV7-8 to TRBJ2-1; no clear D. This CDR3 has 12 residues. V dropped 5 bases and J dropped 5 bases, with 7 bases sitting between them. CDR1 is SGHVS, CDR2 FQNEAQ, per germline. The CDR3 reads CASSLTDNEQFF. CDR3 in DNA: TGTGCCAGCAGCCTCACAGACAATGAGCAGTTCTTC.

The J gene is TRBJ2-3, the V gene TRBV5-6, with a tentative D call TRBD1 (6 bases). Germline-derived CDR1 and CDR2 are SGHDT and YYEEEE. The V end lost 4 bases, the J end lost 0 bases, and 15 bases lay between the germline ends. The CDR3 contains 16 residues. The CDR3 nucleotides are TGTGCCAGCAGCACGGAACGCAGGGGTAGCACAGATACGCAGTATTTT. Translated: CASSTERRGSTDTQYF.